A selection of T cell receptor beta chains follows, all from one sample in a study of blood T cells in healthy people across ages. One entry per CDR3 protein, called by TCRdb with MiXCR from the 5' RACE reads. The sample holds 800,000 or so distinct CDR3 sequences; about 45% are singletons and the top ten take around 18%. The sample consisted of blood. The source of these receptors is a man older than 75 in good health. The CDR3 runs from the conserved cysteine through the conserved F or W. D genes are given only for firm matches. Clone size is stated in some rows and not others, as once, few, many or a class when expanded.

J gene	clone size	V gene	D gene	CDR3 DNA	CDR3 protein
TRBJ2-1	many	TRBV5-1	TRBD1	TGCGCCAGCAGCTTGGAATTCCGGGACAGAGAGTTCTTC	CASSLEFRDREFF
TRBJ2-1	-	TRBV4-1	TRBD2	TGCGCCAGCAGCCGCATGGGGGGGGATGAGCAGTTCTTC	CASSRMGGDEQFF
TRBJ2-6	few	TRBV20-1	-	TGCAGTGCGAACAACTGGGGATCCCCTGGGGCCAACGTCCTGACTTTC	CSANNWGSPGANVLTF
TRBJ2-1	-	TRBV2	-	TGTGCCAACAGTGAACGTCGGGTAGAGACCCAGTTCTTC	CANSERRVETQFF
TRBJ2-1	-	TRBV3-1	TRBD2	TGTGCCAGCAGCACACCGGGACTAGCTCAGTTCTTC	CASSTPGLAQFF
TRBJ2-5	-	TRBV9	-	TGTGCCAGCGGGTTGGGGGGTTGGCAAGAGACCCAGTACTTC	CASGLGGWQETQYF
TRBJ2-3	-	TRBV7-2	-	TGTGCCAGCAGCCTAGGGTTGTCAGATACGCAGTATTTT	CASSLGLSDTQYF
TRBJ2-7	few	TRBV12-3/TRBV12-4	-	TGTGCCAGCACCAAAACAGGGAACCTCTACGAGCAGTACTTC	CASTKTGNLYEQYF
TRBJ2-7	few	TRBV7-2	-	TGTGCCAGCAGCCCTGACAGAGCCTACGAGCAGTACTTC	CASSPDRAYEQYF
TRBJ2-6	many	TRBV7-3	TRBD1	TGTGCCAGCAGCCTACAGGGGGCTGGGGCCAACGTCCTGACTTTC	CASSLQGAGANVLTF
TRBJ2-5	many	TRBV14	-	TGTGCCAGCAGCCAATGGCGGGGAGAGACCCAGTACTTC	CASSQWRGETQYF
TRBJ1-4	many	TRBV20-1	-	TGCAGTGCTAGCGGAGGGAGAGAAAAACTGTTTTTT	CSASGGREKLFF
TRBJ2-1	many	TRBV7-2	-	TGTGCCAGCAGCTTAGATTCTAGCAGGAATGAGCAGTTCTTC	CASSLDSSRNEQFF
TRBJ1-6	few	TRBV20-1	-	TGCAGTGCTTACTGGGACTCTAGCTCCTATAATTCACCCCTCCACTTT	CSAYWDSSSYNSPLHF
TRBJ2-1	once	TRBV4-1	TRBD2	TGCGCCAGCAGCCAAGACCGCACTAGCGGGAGTTACAATGAGCAGTTCTTC	CASSQDRTSGSYNEQFF
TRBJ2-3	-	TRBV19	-	TGTGCCAGTAGTAGGGACTTGTCCCTGCATACGCAGTATTTT	CASSRDLSLHTQYF
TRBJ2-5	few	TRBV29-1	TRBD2	TGCAGCGTTGTGGCGGGAGGAGGCAATGAGCAGTACTTC	CSVVAGGGNEQYF
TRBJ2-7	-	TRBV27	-	TGTGCCAGCAGTTCTCGAGTGGGAGACAGTTTCTACGAGCAGTACTTC	CASSSRVGDSFYEQYF
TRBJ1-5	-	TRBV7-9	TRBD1	TGTGCCAGCAGCTCGACAGGGAGCGATCAGCCCCAGCATTTT	CASSSTGSDQPQHF
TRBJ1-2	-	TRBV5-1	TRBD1	TGCGCCAGCAGCTACTCTCCCGGACAGGAATATGGCTACACCTTC	CASSYSPGQEYGYTF
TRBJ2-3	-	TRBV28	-	TGTGCCAGCAGCACCCCGCGGGGCACAGATACGCAGTATTTT	CASSTPRGTDTQYF
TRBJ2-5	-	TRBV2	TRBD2	TGTGCCGGCAGTAGGAGACTAGCGGGAGAAGTAGAGACCCAGTACTTC	CAGSRRLAGEVETQYF
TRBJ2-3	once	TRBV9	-	TGTACCAGCAGCGCCGGACTTAGAACAGATACGCAGTATTTT	CTSSAGLRTDTQYF
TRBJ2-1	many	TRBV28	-	TGTGCCAGCAGTACCTATCGTAGGGGTGTGTCGAATGAGCAGTTCTTC	CASSTYRRGVSNEQFF
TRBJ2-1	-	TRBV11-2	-	TGTCCCAGCAGCTTACCAGCGGACCGGGACTACAATGAGCAGTTCTTC	CPSSLPADRDYNEQFF
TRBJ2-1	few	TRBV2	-	TGTGCCAGACGGACCGAAATGGATGAGCAGTTCTTC	CARRTEMDEQFF
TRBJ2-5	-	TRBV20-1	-	TGCAGTGCTGACGGGAGATCCCTGGAGACCCAGTACTTC	CSADGRSLETQYF
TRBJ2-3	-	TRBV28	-	TGTGCCAGCAGTTTTAACTTGGGGGTCACAGATACGCAGTATTTT	CASSFNLGVTDTQYF
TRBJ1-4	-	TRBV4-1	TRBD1	TGCGCCAGCAGCCAGGAGGACAGGATCGGTAATGAAAAACTGTTTTTT	CASSQEDRIGNEKLFF
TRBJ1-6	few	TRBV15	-	TGTGCCACCAGCAGAGAGGCAGCTATTAATTCACCCCTCCACTTT	CATSREAAINSPLHF
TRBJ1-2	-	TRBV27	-	TGTGCCAGCAGTTCGGTCCAGACCTATGGCTACACCTTC	CASSSVQTYGYTF
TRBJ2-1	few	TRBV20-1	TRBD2	TGCAGTGCTAGGTTGACTAGCGGGAGATATGGGGAGCAGTTCTTC	CSARLTSGRYGEQFF
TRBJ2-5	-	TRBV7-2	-	TGTGCCAGCCTAGCGTTGAGGCGAGAGACCCAGTACTTC	CASLALRRETQYF
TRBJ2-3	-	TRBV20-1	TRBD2	TGCAGTGTTGGGACTAGCGGGCAGGGAGATACGCAGTATTTT	CSVGTSGQGDTQYF
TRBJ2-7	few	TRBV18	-	TGTGCCAGCTCACCAGATGTCGTCCGCTACGGGCAGTACTTC	CASSPDVVRYGQYF
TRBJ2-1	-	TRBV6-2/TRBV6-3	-	TGTGCCAGCAGTTACTCCAGGAGCGGGTACAATGAGCAGTTCTTC	CASSYSRSGYNEQFF
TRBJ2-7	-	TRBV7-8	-	TGTGCCAGCAGCTTCGTGGGAGGCGAGGGTGAGCAGTACTTC	CASSFVGGEGEQYF
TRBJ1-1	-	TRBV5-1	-	TGCGCCAGCGGCAGACAAGATTTCATGAACACTGAAGCTTTCTTT	CASGRQDFMNTEAFF
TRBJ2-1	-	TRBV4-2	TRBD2	TGTGCCAGCAGCCAAGAGTCCCGACTAGCGCCCTACAATGAGCAGTTCTTC	CASSQESRLAPYNEQFF
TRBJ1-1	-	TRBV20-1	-	TGCAGTGCCTCAAAGGACAGCATGAACACTGAAGCTTTCTTT	CSASKDSMNTEAFF
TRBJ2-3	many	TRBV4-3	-	TGCGCCAGCAGCCAAGATTTGGGCGGAAGCACAGATACGCAGTATTTT	CASSQDLGGSTDTQYF
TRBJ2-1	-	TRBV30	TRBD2	TGTGCCTGGAGTAAAGGACTAGCGGGCACCTACAATGAGCAGTTCTTC	CAWSKGLAGTYNEQFF
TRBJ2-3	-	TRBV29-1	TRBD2	TGCAGCGTTCTGGCTAGCGGGAGAGATACGCAGTATTTT	CSVLASGRDTQYF
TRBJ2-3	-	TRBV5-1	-	TGCGCCAGCAGCTTGGCACCGGGGGATACGCAGTATTTT	CASSLAPGDTQYF
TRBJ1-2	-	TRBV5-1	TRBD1	TGCGCCAGCAGCTTCAGGACAGGGAGTCGCGATGGCTACACCTTC	CASSFRTGSRDGYTF
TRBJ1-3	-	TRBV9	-	TGTGCCAGCAGCGTAGACGGGTACTCTGGAAACACCATATATTTT	CASSVDGYSGNTIYF
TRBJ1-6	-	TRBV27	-	TGTGCCAGCAGTCCGAAGACCGGGGTGGTTGATTCACCCCTCCACTTT	CASSPKTGVVDSPLHF
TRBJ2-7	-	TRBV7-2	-	TGTGCCAGCAGCTTAGTGGGAATGGGGGTTTACGAGCAGTACTTC	CASSLVGMGVYEQYF
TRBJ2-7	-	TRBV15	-	TGTGCCACCAGCCCCGGGGGAATCGGCTACAATGAGCAGTACTTC	CATSPGGIGYNEQYF
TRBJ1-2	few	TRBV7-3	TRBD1	TGTGCCAGCAGCCCAGGGGGCTCCTATGGCTACACCTTC	CASSPGGSYGYTF
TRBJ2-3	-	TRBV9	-	TGTGCCAGCAGCGCTAGCGCAAGCACAGATACGCAGTATTTT	CASSASASTDTQYF
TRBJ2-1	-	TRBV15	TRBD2	TGTGCCACCAGCAGAGATGCATCTCGACTAGCGGACTACGATGAGCAGTTCTTC	CATSRDASRLADYDEQFF
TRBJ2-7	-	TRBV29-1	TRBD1	TGCAGCGTTTACAGGGGAGAAGAGTCCCAGTACTTC	CSVYRGEESQYF
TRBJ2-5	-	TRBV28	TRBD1	TGTGCCAGCAGTTGGGACAGGGGGCGCGTAGAGACCCAGTACTTC	CASSWDRGRVETQYF
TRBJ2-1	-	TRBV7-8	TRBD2	TGTGCCAGCAGCCCAGGGACTAGCGGCATACGGGATAATGAGCAGTTCTTC	CASSPGTSGIRDNEQFF
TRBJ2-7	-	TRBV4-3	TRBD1	TGCGCCAGCAGCCTAAAACCGGGACAGGGGAGTCACGAGCAGTACTTC	CASSLKPGQGSHEQYF
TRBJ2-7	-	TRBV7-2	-	TGTGCCAGCAGCGAGAACAGGGTCTCCTACGAGCAGTACTTC	CASSENRVSYEQYF
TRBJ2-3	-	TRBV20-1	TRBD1	TGCAGTGCTAGCTTCCGGGACAGGGGGATAGATACGCAGTATTTT	CSASFRDRGIDTQYF
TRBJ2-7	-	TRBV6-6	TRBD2	TGTGTCAGCAGTGCGGGACTAGCGGGGCTAGACTACGAGCAGTACTTC	CVSSAGLAGLDYEQYF
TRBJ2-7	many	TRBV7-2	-	TGTGCCAGCAGCTCAGGGGTGTCTGCCCACGAGCAGTACTTC	CASSSGVSAHEQYF